This entry describes one T cell receptor (beta chain). The junction shows a germline mismatch at one end, possibly a read error. The data stem from a study of tumor-infiltrating lymphocytes in primary liver carcinoma. CDR1 and CDR2 from the germline V gene are SGHAT and FQNNGV. CDR3 length: 13 residues. TCR beta cDNA was reverse-transcribed from approximately 0.45 ug of total RNA. The reaction used a constant-region primer and ProtoScript II reverse transcriptase. Amplification in three nested multiplex PCR rounds with slightly modified ARM-PCR gave rise to TCR beta libraries. The first two PCR rounds, approximately 10 cycles each, used TRBV1-TRBV30 forward primers and a C-beta reverse primer. TCRdb ran MiXCR on the multiplex PCR reads and lists one entry per CDR3 protein. The table records about 120,000 distinct CDR3 sequences, under 70% of them present only once. Starting material for RNA and DNA co-extraction consisted of about 17-34 mg of unsorted bulk tissue.

Sequencing input: tumor-adjacent normal liver tissue. The chain joins TRBV11-2 to TRBJ1-5; no definite D call. The sequence came from an older woman with primary liver carcinoma and hepatitis B virus infection. CDR3 bases: TGTACCAGCAGCTCCCAGAGCAATCAGCCCCAGCATTTT. Translated: CTSSSQSNQPQHF.